Given below is one T cell receptor (beta chain) in context. Its target is unknown. A far larger clone is only one base removed, so a read error is likely. Germline V gives CDR1 LGHNA, CDR2 YSLEER. The CDR3 contains 16 residues. Trimming cost V 1 base and J 1 base, with 14 bases left between them. Assay: immunoSEQ multiplex PCR; the TCRdb copy retains only in-frame clones and omits some. Of a few hundred thousand clones in the sample, around 77% were seen once. Healthy HIV-negative adults with no recent acute infections or vaccinations were recruited as donors. This sample was included in a study of shared clonotypes between healthy human individuals. Study-level points and caveats: Among donors, the sharing of clonotypes was expected to be influenced by sequencing depth.

Sequenced sample: PBMCs. This clonotype originated in a woman aged 40 to 55 in good health. Some clones in this sample may be carry-over from other donors' samples. This chain connects TRBV4-3 to TRBJ2-7, with TRBD1 as a possible D gene (6 bases). The CDR3 protein is CASSQGRGTKSYEQYF. CDR3 coding DNA: TGCGCCAGCAGCCAAGGTCGAGGGACAAAGTCCTACGAGCAGTACTTC.